Following are 14 T cell receptor beta chains from one sample sequenced in a study of T cell changes during pregnancy in multiple sclerosis. Clones were sequenced by immunoSEQ multiplex PCR, and TCRdb holds only the in-frame ones, with some missing. The sample records about 120,000 clones, roughly 92% being singletons. This sample comprised peripheral blood, obtained in the third trimester of pregnancy. The receptors shown here come from a female donor with multiple sclerosis, enrolled in a pregnancy study.

The V gene is TRBV5-6, the J gene TRBJ2-2, with TRBD1 as a possible D gene (6 bases). The CDR3 loop spans 16 amino acids. Trimming left V 6 bases short and J 3 bases short, with 18 bases between. Germline-derived CDR1 and CDR2 are SGHDT and YYEEEE. The CDR3 nucleotides are TGTGCCAGCACCCTCCGCAAGACAGGACACACCGGGGAGCTGTTTTTT. Amino acid sequence: CASTLRKTGHTGELFF.

The genes are TRBV9 and TRBJ2-1; possibly TRBD2 for D (6 bases). With 0 bases removed from V and 1 base from J, the gap between germline ends came to 11 bases. Looked up from germline, CDR1 is SGDLS and CDR2 is YYNGEE. The CDR3 extends over 16 amino acids. The CDR3 spells CASSVAAGRSYNEQFF. The CDR3 DNA follows: TGTGCCAGCAGCGTAGCGGCGGGGCGGTCCTACAATGAGCAGTTCTTC. Full variable domain (rest looked up from reference TRBV9 and TRBJ2-1): DSGVTQTPKHLITATGQRVTLRCSPRSGDLSVYWYQQSLDQGLQFLIQYYNGEERAKGNILERFSAQQFPDLHSELNLSSLELGDSALYFCASSVAAGRSYNEQFFGPGTRLTVL.

The CDR3 sequence is CASSLSQGKDTQYF. CDR3 DNA sequence: TGTGCCAGCAGCTTAAGCCAGGGTAAAGATACGCAGTATTTT. The genes are TRBV7-3 and TRBJ2-3; D might be TRBD1 (5 bases). CDR3 length: 14 residues. Germline loops: CDR1 SGHTA, CDR2 FQGTGA. V lost 1 base to trimming and J lost 5 bases, with 10 bases between them.

The chain has TRBV19 and TRBJ1-5, with 8 bases fitting TRBD1. The CDR3 has 16 residues. CDR1 and CDR2 (germline): LNHDA, SQIVND (reference sequence). With 7 bases clipped from V and 2 bases from J, the junction kept 10 bases outside the gene matches. Here the CDR3 DNA reads TGTGCCAGTAATTCCCCCACAGGGGGTGGCAATCAGCCCCAGCATTTT. It encodes CASNSPTGGGNQPQHF.

In nucleotides, the CDR3 is TGTGCCAGCAGCTTTGATAGTCCTGACATCTCTCTCGATGGCTACACCTTC. Its protein product is CASSFDSPDISLDGYTF. This sequence joins TRBV7-9 and TRBJ1-2; D call uncertain. The CDR3 loop spans 17 amino acids. Between the trimmed V and J ends, which lost 3 bases and 6 bases, there was a span of 23 bases. CDR1 and CDR2 (germline): SEHNR, FQNEAQ (reference sequence).

This rearrangement joins TRBV19 to TRBJ1-2; 8 nucleotides match TRBD1. J gave up 4 bases and V 4 bases, and 5 bases lay outside the gene matches. The CDR3 has 14 residues. Germline V gene sequence: CDR1 LNHDA, CDR2 SQIVND (reference sequence). CDR3 DNA sequence: TGTGCCAGTAGTAGTCAGGGGGCAACCTATGGCTACACCTTC. Translation gives CASSSQGATYGYTF. The variable domain in full, with the rest retrieved from reference TRBV19 and TRBJ1-2, is DGGITQSPKYLFRKEGQNVTLSCEQNLNHDAMYWYRQDPGQGLRLIYYSQIVNDFQKGDIAEGYSVSREKKESFPLTVTSAQKNPTAFYLCASSSQGATYGYTFGSGTRLTVV.

The rearrangement joins TRBV7-9 to TRBJ2-1, with 14 bases that match TRBD2. V lost 5 bases, J lost 3 bases, and 3 bases stayed unmatched. The V gene's germline CDR1 is SEHNR and CDR2 FQNEAQ (reference sequence). This CDR3 is built from 16 residues. CDR3 nucleotides: TGTGCCAGCAGCCGACTAGCGGGGGGGGGCTACAATGAGCAGTTCTTC. It specifies CASSRLAGGGYNEQFF.

The chain uses TRBV7-3 and TRBJ2-2, with 10 bases identical to TRBD1. Germline V gene sequence: CDR1 SGHTA, CDR2 FQGTGA. The V segment lost 5 bases and the J segment 7 bases; nucleotides outside the gene matches: 10. This CDR3 contains 16 residues. The CDR3 DNA is TGTGCCAGCAGCCCCGGACAGGGGGGCTTCATCGGGGAGCTGTTTTTT. Its translation: CASSPGQGGFIGELFF.

V gene TRBV30 combines with J gene TRBJ2-1; perhaps TRBD1 as D (5 bases). CDR1 and CDR2 from the germline V gene are GTSNPN and SVGIG (reference sequence). Deletions cut 1 base from V and 10 bases from J, with 14 bases between. This CDR3 is 13 amino acids long. The DNA for the CDR3 is TGTGCCTGGAGTGGGGTCAGGGCCGGAGAGCAGTTCTTC. It encodes CAWSGVRAGEQFF.

This clone has more than one count but fewer than ten. The CDR3 reads CASSLDSLLNSPLHF. CDR3 bases: TGTGCCAGCAGCTTAGACAGCCTCCTTAATTCACCCCTCCACTTT. This chain uses TRBV7-9 with TRBJ1-6; no clear D gene. CDR1 and CDR2 (germline): SEHNR, FQNEAQ (reference sequence). The CDR3 loop spans 15 amino acids. With 1 base removed from V and 6 bases from J, the gap between germline ends came to 10 bases.

This clone turned up a few times. This sequence joins TRBV30 and TRBJ1-1; D is unresolved. Germline V CDR1 and CDR2: GTSNPN, SVGIG (reference sequence). Trimming stripped 0 bases from V and 4 bases from J, with 6 bases between. The CDR3 sequence is 12 residues long. The DNA for the CDR3 is TGTGCCTGGAGTGTGAGGAGCACTGAAGCTTTCTTT. Translating it yields CAWSVRSTEAFF.

The chain has TRBV9 and TRBJ2-1; 12 nucleotides match TRBD2. The CDR3 totals 15 residues. V was pared by 1 base and J by 10 bases, with 6 bases of the junction left unmatched. Germline-derived CDR1 and CDR2 are SGDLS and YYNGEE. CDR3 in DNA: TGTGCCAGCAGCGTATCTAGCGGGGGGGCCGAAGAGCAGTTCTTC. Its translation is CASSVSSGGAEEQFF.

The sample holds one count of this clone. The CDR3 here is CASKEGRSGRGEKLFF. The CDR3 region has the DNA TGTGCCAGTAAGGAGGGTAGGAGCGGCCGGGGCGAAAAACTGTTTTTT. The genes are TRBV19 and TRBJ1-4; tentative D call: TRBD1 (5 bases). Germline V gives CDR1 LNHDA, CDR2 SQIVND (reference sequence). The CDR3 covers 16 residues. The V gene lost 7 bases and the J gene lost 8 bases, with 23 bases spanning the gap. Complete variable domain (other parts from reference TRBV19 and TRBJ1-4): DGGITQSPKYLFRKEGQNVTLSCEQNLNHDAMYWYRQDPGQGLRLIYYSQIVNDFQKGDIAEGYSVSREKKESFPLTVTSAQKNPTAFYLCASKEGRSGRGEKLFFGSGTQLSVL.

The chain has TRBV6-5 and TRBJ1-2; unclear D gene. The CDR3 runs to 15 residues. Germline CDR1 MNHEY, CDR2 SVGAGI. V lost 0 bases and J lost 4, with 12 bases in between. The CDR3 spells CASSYSAGNIYGYTF. For the CDR3, the DNA is TGTGCCAGCAGTTACTCTGCAGGTAACATCTATGGCTACACCTTC.